Listed below are T cell receptor beta chains from one sample, sequenced in a study of OX40 agonist ivuxolimab in advanced cancers. TCRdb's copy holds only in-frame clones and misses some; the assay was immunoSEQ multiplex PCR. The repertoire has about 77,000 clones, about four fifths of them found once; the top ten carry about 0.73%. The starting material was CD4+ or CD8+ T cells sorted from blood, obtained in a trial of the OX40 agonist ivuxolimab. These receptors all come from an adult with an advanced solid tumor such as melanoma, head and neck, liver or kidney cancer. Both conserved end residues are part of each CDR3. A D gene is named only where the DNA matches it firmly. Expanded clones get a size class; other rows say once, few or many, or leave the size out.

NA	TRBV4-3	TRBJ1-3	NA	CASSQDRRSSGNTIYF	TGCGCCAGCAGCCAAGATCGCCGGTCCTCTGGAAACACCATATATTTT
NA	TRBV7-2	TRBJ2-6	NA	CASSSDPSGANVLTF	TGTGCCAGCAGCTCCGACCCCTCTGGGGCCAACGTCCTGACTTTC
NA	TRBV28	TRBJ1-5	NA	CASSWREFNKRNQPQHF	TGTGCCAGCAGTTGGCGGGAATTCAATAAGCGCAATCAGCCCCAGCATTTT
TRBD2	TRBV19	TRBJ2-1	NA	CASSPLAGNSYGQFF	TGTGCCAGTAGTCCCCTAGCGGGAAATTCTTATGGGCAGTTCTTC
TRBD1	TRBV4-3	TRBJ1-5	NA	CASSQEDRGPQPQHF	TGCGCCAGCAGCCAAGAGGACAGGGGTCCTCAGCCCCAGCATTTT
NA	TRBV11-2	TRBJ2-7	many	CASSLVVGEQYF	TGTGCCAGCAGCTTGGTGGTCGGCGAGCAGTACTTC
TRBD1	TRBV7-2	TRBJ2-7	NA	CASSSGGSQYEQYF	TGTGCCAGCAGCTCAGGGGGCAGTCAGTACGAGCAGTACTTC
TRBD2	TRBV30	TRBJ2-7	NA	CAWGTSAYEQYF	TGTGCCTGGGGGACTAGTGCATACGAGCAGTACTTC
TRBD2	TRBV19	TRBJ2-2	NA	CASSGLADTGELFF	TGTGCCAGTAGTGGTCTAGCGGACACCGGGGAGCTGTTTTTT
NA	TRBV5-1	TRBJ2-2	NA	CASTTSSSTGELFF	TGCGCCAGCACGACCTCTTCGAGCACCGGGGAGCTGTTTTTT
NA	TRBV5-1	TRBJ2-1	NA	CASSTNSNEQFF	TGCGCCAGCAGCACCAATTCTAATGAGCAGTTCTTC
NA	TRBV7-9	TRBJ2-2	NA	CASSLQLNTGELFF	TGTGCCAGCAGCTTGCAACTGAACACCGGGGAGCTGTTTTTT
NA	TRBV28	TRBJ2-3	NA	CASSLGGTDTQYF	TGTGCCAGCAGTTTAGGGGGGACAGATACGCAGTATTTT
TRBD1	TRBV5-4	TRBJ1-1	once	CASSEGTGGNTEAFF	TGTGCCAGCAGCGAGGGGACAGGGGGGAACACTGAAGCTTTCTTT
NA	TRBV19	TRBJ1-4	NA	CASSKGQGQGLNEKLFF	TGTGCCAGTAGTAAGGGGCAGGGACAAGGGCTCAATGAAAAACTGTTTTTT
TRBD1	TRBV7-2	TRBJ2-7	NA	CASSLLGQGKYEQYF	TGTGCCAGCAGCTTATTGGGACAGGGGAAGTACGAGCAGTACTTC
NA	TRBV7-9	TRBJ1-2	NA	CASSRQDPTYTF	TGTGCCAGCAGCCGACAGGATCCGACCTACACCTTC
NA	TRBV6-5	TRBJ1-2	NA	CASSSSGGNYGYTF	TGTGCCAGCAGTTCCTCCGGTGGTAACTATGGCTACACCTTC
NA	TRBV11-3	TRBJ2-2	NA	CASSLPFFTAEGNTGELFF	TGTGCCAGCAGCTTGCCCTTTTTTACGGCGGAGGGGAACACCGGGGAGCTGTTTTTT
NA	TRBV19	TRBJ1-1	once	CASSQQLNTEAFF	TGTGCCAGTAGCCAACAGCTGAACACTGAAGCTTTCTTT
TRBD1	TRBV18	TRBJ1-5	NA	CASSPPGTGPQGNQPQHF	TGTGCCAGCTCACCGCCCGGGACAGGGCCGCAGGGAAATCAGCCCCAGCATTTT
NA	TRBV28	TRBJ1-6	NA	CASSLGRQDNSPLHF	TGTGCCAGCAGTTTGGGCAGGCAAGATAATTCACCCCTCCACTTT
TRBD1	TRBV18	TRBJ1-1	NA	CASSPLRQGAGYTEAFF	TGTGCCAGCTCACCACTAAGACAGGGGGCGGGTTACACTGAAGCTTTCTTT
NA	TRBV5-6	TRBJ2-5	NA	CASSLAGALAQETQYF	TGTGCCAGCAGCTTGGCCGGGGCACTTGCCCAAGAGACCCAGTACTTC
TRBD2	TRBV7-2	TRBJ2-1	NA	CASSRTSGRSVENEQFF	TGTGCCAGCAGCCGGACTAGCGGGAGGAGTGTAGAAAATGAGCAGTTCTTC
TRBD1	TRBV28	TRBJ2-7	NA	CASSSFGTGYYEQYF	TGTGCCAGCAGTTCTTTCGGGACAGGGTACTACGAGCAGTACTTC
NA	TRBV20-1	TRBJ1-2	NA	CSAVLGYGYTF	TGCAGTGCTGTTCTGGGCTATGGCTACACCTTC
TRBD2	TRBV19	TRBJ2-7	NA	CGRRGVSYEQYF	TGTGGACGACGGGGGGTCTCCTACGAGCAGTACTTC
NA	TRBV7-9	TRBJ2-2	once	CASSLAGTPNTGELFF	TGTGCCAGCAGCTTAGCCGGGACGCCGAACACCGGGGAGCTGTTTTTT
NA	TRBV7-2	TRBJ1-1	NA	CASSLLGGQLNTEAFF	TGTGCCAGCAGCCTACTCGGTGGGCAGCTGAACACTGAAGCTTTCTTT
NA	TRBV5-6	TRBJ2-5	NA	CASSLALAARATQYF	TGTGCCAGCAGCTTGGCCTTGGCAGCCCGGGCGACCCAGTACTTC
NA	TRBV4-2	TRBJ1-3	NA	CASSVLGRTDRGNTIYF	TGTGCCAGCAGCGTTCTGGGGCGGACCGATCGAGGAAACACCATATATTTT
NA	TRBV19	TRBJ2-3	NA	CASSNLGQMIEDTQYF	TGTGCCAGTTCTAATCTGGGGCAGATGATAGAAGATACGCAGTATTTT
NA	TRBV6-6	TRBJ2-7	few	CASMGGLGEQYF	TGTGCCAGCATGGGGGGGCTGGGCGAGCAGTACTTC
TRBD1	TRBV7-9	TRBJ1-1	NA	CASSGGQGWDTEAFF	TGTGCCAGCAGCGGGGGACAGGGCTGGGACACTGAAGCTTTCTTT
NA	TRBV21-1	TRBJ2-7	NA	CASSKPPGLAGDSPKYEQYF	TGTGCCAGCAGCAAACCCCCTGGACTAGCGGGGGACTCCCCGAAATACGAGCAGTACTTC
NA	TRBV11-3	TRBJ2-5	NA	CASSPQVKETQYF	TGTGCCAGCAGTCCACAGGTTAAAGAGACCCAGTACTTC
NA	TRBV7-9	TRBJ1-2	few	CASSQGGEGYGYTF	TGTGCCAGCAGCCAAGGGGGAGAAGGCTATGGCTACACCTTC
NA	TRBV28	TRBJ1-2	NA	CASSLWQDGYTF	TGTGCCAGCAGTTTATGGCAGGATGGCTACACCTTC
NA	TRBV2	TRBJ2-3	NA	CASSEALGRDTQYF	TGTGCCAGCAGTGAAGCCCTTGGCCGAGATACGCAGTATTTT